This TCR beta chain stems from a study of T cell responses to AZD1222 COVID-19 vaccine. General study results and limits: Clonal diversity was possibly underestimated, and white British individuals and females predominated among donors. At baseline, seropositivity was found in only 5 to 7 AZD1222 recipients. The span of vaccine-associated CD4 TCRs extended across spike, with dominance at 160-218 and 743-854.

Pooled samples include second doses given at about 4 or 12 weeks. The assay was immunoSEQ multiplex PCR, and TCRdb's table has in-frame clones only and misses some. This sample has roughly 18,000 clones, with around 80% found just once. As regards this clone: Its antigen is not identified.

The CDR3 is made up of 13 amino acids. Trimming removed 5 bases at V and 7 bases at J, with 12 bases between. The germline CDR1 and CDR2 sequences are LNHDA and SQIVND (reference sequence). The gene calls are TRBV19 and TRBJ2-1; D remains unclear. Sequenced material: peripheral blood, taken 28 days after the second AZD1222 dose. The clonotype comes from an adult who received the AZD1222 COVID-19 vaccine. The CDR3 DNA reads TGTGCCAGTAGTTACTCACGTTGGAATGAGCAGTTCTTC. The encoded protein is CASSYSRWNEQFF. The whole variable domain, filled in from reference TRBV19 and TRBJ2-1, reads DGGITQSPKYLFRKEGQNVTLSCEQNLNHDAMYWYRQDPGQGLRLIYYSQIVNDFQKGDIAEGYSVSREKKESFPLTVTSAQKNPTAFYLCASSYSRWNEQFFGPGTRLTVL.